This T cell receptor (beta chain) was obtained from a study of blood T cell repertoires in COVID-19 (TCRdb year 2020). About the investigation overall: Samples covering the acute and convalescent phases of COVID-19 were provided by collaborators in the United States, Italy and Spain. The material from the prospective study consisted of cDNA or gDNA derived from T cells, B-cell-depleted T cells, or PBMCs. The sample metadata nearly always contained a de-identified subject ID, COVID-19 status, age in years and sex. Samples came from the ongoing ImmuneRACE study (first 160 participants) plus 1,254 subjects from 6 global collaborators. The repertoires were made available in a free public database intended to serve as a resource for research on the immune response to SARS-CoV-2. The dataset comprised deeply sampled blood TCRbeta repertoires from subjects exposed to, actively infected with, or recovered from COVID-19. HLA class I and class II types, where available, came from metadata supplied by the sample provider rather than from assay-based typing.

The V end loses 3 bases and the J end loses 4 bases, and a stretch of 14 bases separates them. Inclusive of the bounding cysteine and phenylalanine, the CDR3 is 15 residues long. The sequence is cut down to CDR3 DNA, 45 bases in frame from base 1. Per the germline V gene (reference sequence), LGHDT is the CDR1 and YNNKEL is the CDR2. The collaborating institutions used their own protocols to collect whole blood in K2EDTA tubes. Collaborator samples were shipped for TCRbeta analysis as frozen whole blood, isolated PBMCs, or DNA extracted from either sample type. Here is what the overall study found, with its caveats: The quantity of clinical and demographic metadata differed by source and by participant and was supplied without curation.

A remark on this clone: It lacks a known antigen. No per-base quality is available; no much larger clone lies one base away.

The immunoSEQ Assay, a bias-controlled multiplex PCR, was used to amplify TCRbeta CDR3 regions from genomic DNA. The paper's processing steps were these. Within the assay, amplification of reference gene primers was used to estimate how many nucleated cells each sample contained. Sequence reads were collapsed and filtered to measure the absolute abundance of every unique TCRbeta CDR3 rearrangement. For each sample, productive Simpson clonality was calculated as the square root of Simpson's diversity index across productive rearrangements. Held by TCRdb, this immuneACCESS table contains in-frame sequences only and omits some clones. Under half of the omission traces to an unresolved V gene where checked; the cause of the rest is unknown. V and J calls and clone size follow that table, whereas D and trimming were derived from the DNA. Recorded for this sample are about 250,000 clones; about 85% of them occurred a single time. Jointly, the top ten make up about 8% of the sample.

This receptor was taken from a woman older than 75 with acute or convalescent COVID-19. The sequence links TRBV3-1 (or the pseudogene TRBV3-2) to TRBJ2-3; TRBD2 is a possible D gene, resting on 7 matching bases. The sequenced material came from peripheral blood. The CDR3 loop reads CASSHGTGGPDTQYF. The DNA sequence is given as TGTGCCAGCAGCCACGGGACGGGGGGCCCAGATACGCAGTATTTT.